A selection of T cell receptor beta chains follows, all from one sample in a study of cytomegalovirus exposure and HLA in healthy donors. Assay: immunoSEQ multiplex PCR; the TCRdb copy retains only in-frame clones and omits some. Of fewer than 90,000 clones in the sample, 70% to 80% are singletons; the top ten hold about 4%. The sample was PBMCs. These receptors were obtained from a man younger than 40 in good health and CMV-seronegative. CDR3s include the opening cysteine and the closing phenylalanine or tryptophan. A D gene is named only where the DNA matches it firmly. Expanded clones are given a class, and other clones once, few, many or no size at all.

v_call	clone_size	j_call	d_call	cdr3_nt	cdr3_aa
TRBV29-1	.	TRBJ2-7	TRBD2	TGCAGCGTGGCAGGGAGTCAGGGACTAGCCTTTAGGGCCTACGAGCAGTACTTC	CSVAGSQGLAFRAYEQYF
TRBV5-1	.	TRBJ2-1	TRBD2	TGCGCCAGCAGCTTGTCTTTATTGAGTCTAGCGGGGACTCAAAACTACAATGAGCAGTTCTTC	CASSLSLLSLAGTQNYNEQFF
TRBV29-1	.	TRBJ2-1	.	TGCAGCGTTCGTGGACAGTACAATGAGCAGTTCTTC	CSVRGQYNEQFF
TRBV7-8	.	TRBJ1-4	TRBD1	TGTGCCAGCAGCTTGGTCCGTTGGTCACAGGGGGCGATCGATGAAAAACTGTTTTTT	CASSLVRWSQGAIDEKLFF
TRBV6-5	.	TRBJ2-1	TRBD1	TGTGCCAGCAGGCCACAGGGGGCCCCCTACAATGAGCAGTTCTTC	CASRPQGAPYNEQFF
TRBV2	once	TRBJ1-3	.	TGTGCCAGCAGTGAGTGGTACAGTGGAAACACCATATATTTT	CASSEWYSGNTIYF
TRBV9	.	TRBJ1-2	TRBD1	TGTGCCAGCAGCCCCCAGGACAGGGGCGACTATGGCTACACCTTC	CASSPQDRGDYGYTF
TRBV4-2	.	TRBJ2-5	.	TGTGCCAGCAGCCAATTGGGCCGGGAGACCCAGTACTTC	CASSQLGRETQYF
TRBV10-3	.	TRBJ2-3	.	TGTGCCATCAGCACCGGGACATCAGGGTCTGTCGCTACGCAGTATTTT	CAISTGTSGSVATQYF
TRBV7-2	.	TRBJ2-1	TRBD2	TGTGCCAGCAGCTTAGACGGGCGACTAGCAATTGAGCAGTTCTTC	CASSLDGRLAIEQFF
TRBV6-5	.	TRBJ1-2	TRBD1	TGTGCCAGCAGTCCGCTAGGGGGCGGCTATGGCTACACCTTC	CASSPLGGGYGYTF
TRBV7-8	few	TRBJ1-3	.	TGTGCCAGCAGCCTTCGCGGGGGCGCTGGGCACTCTGGAAACACCATATATTTT	CASSLRGGAGHSGNTIYF
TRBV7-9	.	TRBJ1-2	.	TGTGCCAGCAGCTTGAGCCAGGGCGTACTCAAGGGCTATGGCTACACCTTC	CASSLSQGVLKGYGYTF
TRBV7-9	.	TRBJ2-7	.	TGTGCCAGCAGCACCAGCGGGTATGAGCAGTACTTC	CASSTSGYEQYF
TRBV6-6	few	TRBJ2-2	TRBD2	TGTGCCAGCAGTTACGGGGCGGGGGGGCCCGGGGAGCTGTTTTTT	CASSYGAGGPGELFF
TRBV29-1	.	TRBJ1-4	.	TGCAGCGTTGAGGACAGCCAGGGAAATGGACTGTTTTTT	CSVEDSQGNGLFF
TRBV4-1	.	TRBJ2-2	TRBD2	TGCGCCAGCAGCCCAGTCCACCTTACGCCCAGCGGGAGGGGCACCGGGGAGCTGTTTTTT	CASSPVHLTPSGRGTGELFF
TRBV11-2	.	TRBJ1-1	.	TGTGCCAGCAGCTTGCAGGGGTCCGGAGCTGAAGCTTTCTTT	CASSLQGSGAEAFF
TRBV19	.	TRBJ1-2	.	TGTGCCAGTAGTTCAGGGACTCCTAACTATGGCTACACCTTC	CASSSGTPNYGYTF
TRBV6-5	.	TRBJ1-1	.	TGTGCCAGCAGCCCACAGCCGAACACTGAAGCTTTCTTT	CASSPQPNTEAFF
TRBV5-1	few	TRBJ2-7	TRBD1	TGCGCCAGCAGCGTCTCCGGGACAGTCAGCTACGAGCAGTACTTC	CASSVSGTVSYEQYF
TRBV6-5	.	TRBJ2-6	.	TGTGCCAGCAGTTTTCGAGGGTCTGGGGCCAACGTCCTGACTTTC	CASSFRGSGANVLTF
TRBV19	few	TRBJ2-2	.	TGTGCCAGTAGTATTCCCCTGACAGCGAACACCGGGGAGCTGTTTTTT	CASSIPLTANTGELFF
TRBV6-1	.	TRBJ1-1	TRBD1	TGTGCCAGCAGTGCCTGGACAGGGGGCATGAACACTGAAGCTTTCTTT	CASSAWTGGMNTEAFF
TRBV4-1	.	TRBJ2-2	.	TGCGCCAGCAGCACACAGCTCGCCGGGGAGCTGTTTTTT	CASSTQLAGELFF
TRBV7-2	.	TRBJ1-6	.	TGTGCCAGCAGCTCCCTACCAGGTTCACCCCTCCACTTT	CASSSLPGSPLHF
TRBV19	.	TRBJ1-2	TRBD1	TGTGCCAGTAGTATAGCCGGGACAGGACCTTATGGCTACACCTTC	CASSIAGTGPYGYTF
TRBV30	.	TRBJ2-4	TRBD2	TGTGCCTGGCAACCAAGCGGGGGGGGACCTCAGTACTTC	CAWQPSGGGPQYF
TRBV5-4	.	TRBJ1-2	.	TGTGCCAGCAGCTTGTCAGCTAACTATGGCTACACCTTC	CASSLSANYGYTF